This T cell receptor (beta chain) comes out of a study of cytomegalovirus exposure and HLA in healthy donors (dated by TCRdb to 2016 to 2017). Notes on the research overall: An earlier analysis of 587 of the donors reported approximately 270 Gb of sequence data and about 100 million unique TCR beta sequences from some 180 million T cells. A handful of DR-DQ haplotypes were handled as single units for association and clustering because linkage in the cohort was strong. The aim of the study was to test whether cataloging public T cell receptors could identify signatures of past pathogen exposure. The genetic ancestry cluster associated with self-reported Caucasian donors included 65% to 90% of the roughly 410 genotyped donors. In addition to the first cohort of around 670 subjects, a separate validation cohort of 130 or so different subjects was used. Rather than drawing on any new phenotypic data, the later analysis identified candidate immune exposures from TCR beta sequences and the way those sequences occurred across donors. Genome-wide SNP genotypes for about three fifths of the roughly 700 donors were used in a later genetic analysis, which treated that subset as a discovery cohort. To study patterns of TCR occurrence, a later analysis re-analyzed previously published TCR beta repertoires from hundreds of donors and added high-resolution HLA genotyping. Donor age, sex, ethnicity and CMV serostatus were collected together with the repertoire data. An early release covering about 600 HLA-typed donors comprised approximately 300 gigabases of sequencing data and around 80 million unique TCR sequences. Among roughly 400 genotyped donors of the cohort, an average of about 220,000 unique TCR beta nucleotide sequences was sequenced per donor, of which 15% to 20% were non-productive. The study used immunosequencing to profile the T cell repertoires of 666 subjects and linked those repertoires to cytomegalovirus serostatus. To predict cytomegalovirus infection status, the study brought together high-throughput TCR immunosequencing, statistical association of individual TCRs with disease status, and machine learning. All discovery cohort repertoires had been generated on a single sequencing platform. Class I and class II HLA loci were covered by the typing at four-digit resolution. Typing coverage differed by locus: A, B, C, DRB1 and DQB1 were typed in roughly 620-630 donors, DQA1 in approximately 520, DPA1 in over 600, and DPB1 in approximately 450. An earlier analysis of several hundred of the donors used high-throughput TCR beta sequencing to judge whether each TCR beta V gene segment behaved as functional or pseudogenic.

According to the germline V gene, CDR1 reads SGHRS and CDR2 reads YFSETQ. The CDR3 runs 15 residues from the cysteine to the phenylalanine. CDR3 DNA only is kept here, 45 bases in frame from base 1. The trim is 2 bases for V and 11 bases for J, with a gap of 22 bases between the germline ends. The library was made by the immunoSEQ multiplex PCR assay. A mixture of 60 forward primers for TCR Vbeta segments and 13 reverse primers for TCR Jbeta segments was used in the multiplex PCR. The CDR3 region of rearranged TCR beta genes was amplified from genomic DNA by a multiplex PCR assay. The Illumina HiSeq System was used to sequence the amplified TCR beta libraries as 87-base-pair reads. The paper's data handling went like this. A later analysis counted approximately 76 million unique TCR beta chains across the 650 to 700 repertoires, and 10 million to 11 million of these chains were shared by at least two donors. Raw reads were error-corrected and collapsed into unique sequences with a nearest-neighbor algorithm that merged closely related sequences to remove PCR and sequencing errors. CDR3 sequences were aligned to IMGT reference sequences to assign V, D and J gene segments. Each retained sequence needed at least a six-nucleotide match to both a V gene segment and a J gene segment. Rearrangements were called productive when the CDR3 lacked stop codons and stayed in frame with V and J; all others were non-productive. CDR3 was defined by IMGT convention, running from the second conserved V-encoded cysteine to the conserved J-encoded phenylalanine. Sequences without an unambiguous match to a single V gene segment were excluded from the earlier analysis of about 630 of the donors. An earlier analysis of under 750 of the donors called V segments functional above 56.7% productive rearrangements and segregating when the between-donor standard deviation exceeded 5%. To diagnose cytomegalovirus status from the catalog of TCR beta chain sequences, a statistical classification framework was built. A later analysis assigned V and J genes by comparing TCR nucleotide sequences with IMGT/GENE-DB human TR gene sequences. In a later analysis, CDR3 sequences and most-parsimonious VDJ recombination scenarios were assigned using the TCRdist pipeline. In a later analysis, each TCR beta chain was defined by its CDR3 amino acid sequence together with its V-gene family, and reads without a unique V-gene family were excluded. A later analysis removed 592 highly shared, low-generation-probability nucleotide sequences to deal with suspected cross-contamination and a sequencing artifact. In a later analysis, a clonal expansion index was calculated for each public chain from normalized within-repertoire ranks of inferred template counts. A later analysis computed generation probabilities with a VDJ recombination model fitted to out-of-frame rearrangements, and checked the results against IGoR. Hypergeometric tests were used in a later analysis to score TCR-TCR, TCR-HLA and TCR-CMV co-occurrence, with a repertoire-size bias correction applied to the TCR pairs. In a later analysis, false discovery rates were estimated by permuting HLA or CMV assignments 20 times. In a later analysis, co-occurring TCRs were grouped with DBSCAN, and TCRdist sequence similarity was added when clustering was performed within HLA-allele-positive subsets. Repertoires with fewer than 30,000 or more than 120,000 public chains were left out of co-occurrence clustering, as were about 5 repertoires with anomalous nucleotide sharing. TCRdb provides this immuneACCESS table in a form limited to in-frame rearrangements. Some clones are lacking; in checked studies, under half of them reflect an unresolved V gene, and why the rest are absent is not known. The DNA gave D and trimming, while V, J and clone size come from that table. The sample's clone listing holds 65,000 to 85,000 clones. The ten largest clones represent 2.4% of the sample.

In total, 600 or so healthy bone marrow donors made up the cohort. Cohort members were all nominally healthy when sampled, although unrecorded immune exposures were likely present. The donor tested CMV seropositive and was one of the 289 seropositive cohort members. A peripheral blood sample was provided by each donor, and peripheral blood mononuclear cells were used for TCR beta sequencing. Genomic DNA extraction from the blood cell samples was performed with the Qiagen DNeasy Blood Extraction Kit. Details on this clone: Its antigen is currently not known.

Here is what the overall study found, with its caveats: Strong co-occurrence of HLA alleles, especially DR and DQ, made assigning TCR associations to individual alleles difficult. Most TCR sequences were seen in very few donors, while some public TCRs were found in many individuals. A later analysis associated about 17,000 TCR beta sequences with specific HLA alleles at a false discovery rate of 0.05. In both the original and validation cohorts, the classifier was reported to diagnose cytomegalovirus status with high specificity and sensitivity. It was suggested by the authors that the approach could potentially be generalized to other disease states and immunological phenotypes. Correlated functional status among segregating V segments might reflect linkage disequilibrium, but an unknown experimental factor could not be ruled out. Approximately 18 rarely observed V segments, including chromosome 9 orphons, were excluded from the earlier analysis of approximately 500 of the donors because counts were too low. Some IMGT-functional V segments, including TRBV6-2 and TRBV6-3, could not be distinguished by the 87-base-pair reads and were therefore excluded. HLA typing was unavailable for some donors at each locus, so association tests used only the typed subset. V-gene and J-gene trimming of TCR beta chains was associated with a missense DCLRE1C variant in a later genetic analysis, and the association was replicated in an independent cohort. The only immune exposure information available for the cohort was CMV serostatus. Broadly in line with IMGT annotations, most TCR beta V segments showed up in productive rearrangements about 87% or about 30% of the time in an earlier analysis of some 590 of the donors. A later genetic analysis reported fewer N-insertions in productive TCRs among donors in an Asian-associated ancestry cluster than the roughly 620-donor mean. Only TCR beta chains were sequenced in this cohort, and the absence of alpha or paired-chain data limited detectable features. A later analysis found that TCR association rates varied across HLA loci, with DRB1 alleles showing the most associated TCRs and HLA-C alleles the fewest. Roughly uniform sequencing depth across donors was assumed in presence/absence analyses, although this assumption may not hold. In vitro tests confirmed that a few of the cytomegalovirus-associated TCR beta chains recognize cytomegalovirus antigens. In a later analysis, HLA-associated TCR beta chains were found to be more clonally expanded and to have lower generation probabilities than equally common non-associated chains. A group of highly shared sequence variants was considered likely to be a technical artifact of the sequencing pipeline. The study gave a list of about 150 TCR beta chains associated with cytomegalovirus. A later analysis reported that several top co-occurrence clusters appeared linked to parvovirus B19, influenza, CMV and Epstein-Barr virus. A further reported finding was that TCR beta sequences accurately predicted the HLA-A and HLA-B alleles for most subjects in the first cohort. Most CMV-associated TCR beta chains appeared to be HLA-restricted in a later analysis, and the HLA associations seemed to be driven largely by CMV exposure.

This clonotype originated in a female donor in good health and CMV-seropositive. Material for sequencing was PBMCs. The chain is made from TRBV5-1 and TRBJ1-2, with TRBD1 tentatively as D gene (6 bases match). The CDR3 protein sequence reads: CASSFYRDLSRGYTF. The DNA sequence reads TGCGCCAGCAGCTTCTACAGGGACCTCTCGAGGGGGTACACCTTC.